This T cell receptor (beta chain) originates from a study of T cells in localized non-small cell lung cancer. This clone was counted once. Its target is unknown. Germline assignment: CDR1 SQVTM and CDR2 ANQGSEA. Trimming shortened V by 5 bases and J by 2 bases, and 12 bases separated the two germline ends. This CDR3 contains 14 residues. Using immunoSEQ multiplex PCR, the repertoire was profiled, and TCRdb retains in-frame clones only, with some absent. Of roughly 25,000 clones listed, approximately 84% are singletons. Study-level points and caveats: Maximal T cell clonality occurred in uninvolved adjacent lung, with tumor ranking below it.

This chain connects TRBV29-1 to TRBJ2-2; D possibly corresponds to TRBD2 (5 bases). Specimen: peripheral blood, collected before any cancer treatment. The receptor was isolated from a male donor at least 60 years old with stage I squamous cell lung carcinoma. The CDR3 loop is CSVLKAVNTGELFF. The CDR3 nucleotides read TGCAGCGTTCTAAAAGCGGTTAACACCGGGGAGCTGTTTTTT.